This is a list of T cell receptor beta chains from one sample in a study of blood T cell repertoires in COVID-19. The data were produced by immunoSEQ multiplex PCR, yet TCRdb's version contains in-frame clones alone and is incomplete. The sample has nearly 95,000 clones; more than 75% are singletons. The specimen was peripheral blood. These receptor sequences come from a woman older than 75 with acute or convalescent COVID-19. Both conserved end residues are part of each CDR3.

v_gene	j_gene	CDR3aa
TRBV6-6	TRBJ2-6	CASRIQGSGANVLTF
TRBV19	TRBJ1-2	CASAPGDYGYTF
TRBV19	TRBJ1-2	CATTTGSYGYTF
TRBV7-2	TRBJ1-1	CASSTRLITEAFF
TRBV27	TRBJ2-7	CASRKTGAYEQYF
TRBV4-1	TRBJ1-2	CASSRGGQGNGYTF
TRBV5-5	TRBJ2-7	CASSLGAEGEQYF
TRBV6-5	TRBJ2-1	CASGWGGSYNEQFF
TRBV7-3	TRBJ2-2	CASSLTSGGLTGELFF
TRBV7-2	TRBJ2-7	CASSYGGGAYEQYF
TRBV6-6	TRBJ1-6	CASSPGTDNSPLHF
TRBV7-2	TRBJ2-1	CASSLASLPGDEQFF
TRBV3-1/TRBV3-2	TRBJ1-2	CASSRTGVRYGYTF
TRBV23-1	TRBJ2-1	CASSQSCEAQRRGNEQFF
TRBV2	TRBJ2-7	CAADRGGEQYF
TRBV6-5	TRBJ1-4	CASRPSGTVNEKLFF
TRBV6-5	TRBJ2-5	CASSYDNRGSQETQYF
TRBV3-1/TRBV3-2	TRBJ1-1	CASSQEQGSTEAFF
TRBV2	TRBJ2-3	CASSSQAGLVDTQYF
TRBV12-3/TRBV12-4	TRBJ2-2	CASSTGGTGELFF
TRBV19	TRBJ2-1	CASTYGSASGRNEQFF
TRBV12-5	TRBJ1-2	CASGYTGARGYTF
TRBV2	TRBJ2-1	CASSETGQGLDEQFF
TRBV6-1	TRBJ1-3	CASSEATHMPGNTIYF
TRBV30	TRBJ1-4	CAWTGGMNEKLFF
TRBV3-1/TRBV3-2	TRBJ2-1	CASSQALPGAGEVYEQFF
TRBV19	TRBJ1-2	CASREGGEGYTF
TRBV19	TRBJ1-5	CASSNRDSPSNQPQHF
TRBV18	TRBJ1-1	CASSPPQGKNTEAFF
TRBV11-2	TRBJ2-1	CASSLGKHYNEQFF
TRBV5-1	TRBJ2-1	CASSLDGGGRSEQFF
TRBV27	TRBJ1-1	CASSLGTGGLNTEAFF
TRBV2	TRBJ2-1	CASTPPAANEQFF
TRBV18	TRBJ2-1	CASSPSGNEQFF
TRBV3-1/TRBV3-2	TRBJ1-5	CASSPSGGSNQPQHF
TRBV30	TRBJ1-1	CAWRRGGTEAFF
TRBV18	TRBJ2-2	CASSPRTYDTGELFF
TRBV4-2	TRBJ1-1	CASSRERGEAFF
TRBV12-3/TRBV12-4	TRBJ1-2	CASSPGGGYTF
TRBV19	TRBJ1-3	CASTQAGQSGNTIYF
TRBV2	TRBJ2-1	CASSEIAGGRGEQFF
TRBV3-1/TRBV3-2	TRBJ1-6	CASSPPRQGAYSPLHF
TRBV2	TRBJ2-1	CASSKDGLAGNNEQFF
TRBV5-1	TRBJ2-1	CASSFGGGSSYNEQFF
TRBV6-6	TRBJ1-2	CASISGTLTLFGYTF
TRBV5-6	TRBJ2-7	CASSQGIWAPDEQYF
TRBV3-1/TRBV3-2	TRBJ2-3	CASSQEEAGSTDTQYF
TRBV10-1	TRBJ2-1	CASSGIAGTEFF
TRBV6-1	TRBJ2-1	CASSELSGGAVNEQFF
TRBV7-2	TRBJ2-7	CASSLEAGAYYEQYF
TRBV6-5	TRBJ2-2	CAAHTGDNTGELFF
TRBV18	TRBJ1-1	CASSPKMGENTEAFF
TRBV11-2	TRBJ1-6	CASSLDSDSPLHF
TRBV5-1	TRBJ2-2	CASSPRGQGGTGELFF
TRBV3-1/TRBV3-2	TRBJ2-5	CATQRDLGETQYF
TRBV11-1	TRBJ2-7	CASSLVPQGTYEQYF
TRBV27	TRBJ1-1	CASSLSQRGTEAFF